The 2 T cell receptor beta chains reported below all come from one sample, sequenced in a study of blood T cell repertoires in COVID-19. Produced via immunoSEQ multiplex PCR; TCRdb's table is partial and in-frame only. The repertoire has about 43,000 clones, roughly 90% of them found once; the top ten carry 8% to 10%. Sequencing was performed on peripheral blood. These receptors all come from a woman aged 80 or over with active COVID-19.

The J gene is TRBJ1-3, the V gene TRBV5-1; TRBD1 matches at 8 bases. Germline values: CDR1 SGHRS, CDR2 YFSETQ. The V segment lost 3 bases and the J segment 5 bases; nucleotides outside the gene matches: 4. This CDR3 is built from 14 residues. The CDR3 DNA sequence: TGCGCCAGCAGCTCAGGGACAGGTAGAAACACCATATATTTT. Translated, it gives CASSSGTGRNTIYF. The full variable domain, rest sourced from reference TRBV5-1 and TRBJ1-3, is KAGVTQTPRYLIKTRGQQVTLSCSPISGHRSVSWYQQTPGQGLQFLFEYFSETQRNKGNFPGRFSGRQFSNSRSEMNVSTLELGDSALYLCASSSGTGRNTIYFGEGSWLTVV.

There are a few counts of this clone. The chain is built from TRBV6-5 and TRBJ2-1; a possible D gene is TRBD2 (7 bases). Germline V gives CDR1 MNHEY, CDR2 SVGAGI. Trimming pared 7 bases from V and 1 base from J, leaving 14 bases between. The CDR3 loop spans 15 amino acids. CDR3 loop: CASKPRGGSYNEQFF. The CDR3, as DNA: TGTGCCAGCAAACCTAGGGGGGGATCCTACAATGAGCAGTTCTTC.